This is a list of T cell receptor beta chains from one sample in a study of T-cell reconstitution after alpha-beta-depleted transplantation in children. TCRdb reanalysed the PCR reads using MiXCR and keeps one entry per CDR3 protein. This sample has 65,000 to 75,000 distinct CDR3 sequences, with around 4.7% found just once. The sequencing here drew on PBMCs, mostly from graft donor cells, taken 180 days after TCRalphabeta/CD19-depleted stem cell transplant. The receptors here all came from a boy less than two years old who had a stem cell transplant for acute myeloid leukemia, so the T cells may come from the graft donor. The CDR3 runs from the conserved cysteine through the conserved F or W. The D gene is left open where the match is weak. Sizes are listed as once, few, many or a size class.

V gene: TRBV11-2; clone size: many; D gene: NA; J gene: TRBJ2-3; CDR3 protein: CASSLRGSTDTQYF; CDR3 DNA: TGTGCCAGCAGCTTGAGGGGTAGCACAGATACGCAGTATTTT
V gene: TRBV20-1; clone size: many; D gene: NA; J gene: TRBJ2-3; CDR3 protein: CSARSPTGSTDTQYF; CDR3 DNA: TGCAGTGCTAGATCCCCTACGGGGTCCACAGATACGCAGTATTTT
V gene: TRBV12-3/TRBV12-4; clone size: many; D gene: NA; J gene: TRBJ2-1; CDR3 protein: CASSYSGSSYNEQFF; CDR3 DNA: TGTGCCAGCAGTTACAGCGGTAGCTCCTACAATGAGCAGTTCTTC
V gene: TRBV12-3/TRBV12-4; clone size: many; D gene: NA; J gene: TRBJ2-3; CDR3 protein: CASSYLAVSTDTQYF; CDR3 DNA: TGTGCCAGCAGTTATTTGGCAGTCAGCACAGATACGCAGTATTTT
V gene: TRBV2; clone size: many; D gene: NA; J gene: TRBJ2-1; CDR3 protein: CASSEGSSSYNEQFF; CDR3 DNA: TGTGCCAGCAGTGAGGGTTCGAGCTCCTACAATGAGCAGTTCTTC
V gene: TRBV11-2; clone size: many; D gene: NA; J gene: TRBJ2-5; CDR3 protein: CASSLDRRTRETQYF; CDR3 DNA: TGTGCCAGCAGCTTAGATCGGCGGACAAGAGAGACCCAGTACTTC
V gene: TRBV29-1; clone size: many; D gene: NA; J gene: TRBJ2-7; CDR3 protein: CSGVTSSYEQYF; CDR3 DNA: TGCAGCGGGGTGACTAGTTCCTACGAGCAGTACTTC
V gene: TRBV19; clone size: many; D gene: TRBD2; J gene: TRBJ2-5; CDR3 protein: CASQRGTSGQETQYF; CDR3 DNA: TGTGCCAGTCAGCGCGGAACTAGCGGCCAAGAGACCCAGTACTTC
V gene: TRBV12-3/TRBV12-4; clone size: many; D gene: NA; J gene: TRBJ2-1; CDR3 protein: CASSFWRGVYNEQFF; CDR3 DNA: TGTGCCAGCAGTTTCTGGCGGGGCGTGTACAATGAGCAGTTCTTC
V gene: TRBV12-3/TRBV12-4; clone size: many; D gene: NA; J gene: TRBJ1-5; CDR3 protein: CASSLAGQRGQPQHF; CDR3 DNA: TGTGCCAGCAGTTTAGCGGGACAAAGGGGTCAGCCCCAGCATTTT
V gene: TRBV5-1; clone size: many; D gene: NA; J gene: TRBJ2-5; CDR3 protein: CASSFGGDRETQYF; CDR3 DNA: TGCGCCAGCAGCTTTGGCGGGGATAGGGAGACCCAGTACTTC
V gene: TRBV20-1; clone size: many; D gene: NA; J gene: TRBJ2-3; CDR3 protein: CSASEGSWVTDTQYF; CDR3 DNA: TGCAGTGCTAGTGAGGGGAGTTGGGTCACAGATACGCAGTATTTT
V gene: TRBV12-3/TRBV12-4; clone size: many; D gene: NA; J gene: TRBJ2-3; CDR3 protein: CASSLWWEQGDTDTQYF; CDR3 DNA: TGTGCCAGCAGTTTGTGGTGGGAGCAGGGAGATACAGATACGCAGTATTTT
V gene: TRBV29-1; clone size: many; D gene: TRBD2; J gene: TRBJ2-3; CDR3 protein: CSVEGTSGSTDTQYF; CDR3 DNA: TGCAGCGTTGAAGGGACTAGCGGGAGCACAGATACGCAGTATTTT
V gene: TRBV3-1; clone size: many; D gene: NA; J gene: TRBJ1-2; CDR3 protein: CASSQDRSGYTF; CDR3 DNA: TGTGCCAGCAGCCAAGATAGAAGCGGCTACACCTTC